This TCR beta chain is from a study of human T cells and chemical hapten exposure. The germline gives CDR1 LGHNA, CDR2 YNFKEQ. The CDR3 consists of 16 residues. V was pared by 0 bases and J by 0 bases, with 6 bases between. Study findings and constraints: The study found that DPC sensitization did not change TCRs above 1 in 1000 frequency.

This clonotype is judged medium-sized. The antigen is undetermined. Within the library, unique molecular identifiers were attached to each individual cDNA molecule. MiXCR, run by TCRdb on the RACE reads, gives a single entry per CDR3 protein. This sample yields fewer than 40,000 distinct CDR3 sequences, of which approximately 5.5% are seen a single time; 9.5% to 15% belongs to the top ten. Time point noted: healthy volunteer bleed at 6 weeks. Unfractionated whole blood was the source of the extracted total RNA. The clonotype comes from a human donor in good health. Some clones in this sample may be carry-over from other donors' samples. The sequencing input was whole blood. The rearrangement uses TRBV4-2 and TRBJ2-6; tentatively, D is TRBD1 (5 bases). CDR3 amino acids: CASSQDQGSGANVLTF. CDR3 bases: TGTGCCAGCAGCCAAGATCAGGGCTCTGGGGCCAACGTCCTGACTTTC.